The 12 T cell receptor beta chains below were found in one sample sequenced in a study of Ad26.COV2.S vaccination and SARS-CoV-2 variants. Clones were sequenced by immunoSEQ multiplex PCR, and TCRdb holds only the in-frame ones, with some missing. Here the sample spans 350,000 to 400,000 clones, approximately 91% being singletons. Regarding treatment: 15 to 20 received Ad26.COV2.S at low or high dose, single or two shots; 5 received placebo; per-sample allocation not given. The samples date from day 63 after the first vaccine or placebo injection. The sample consisted of peripheral blood, taken in a trial of Ad26.COV2.S vaccine versus placebo. These TCRs come from a person between 18 and 59 years old who received the Ad26.COV2.S COVID-19 vaccine or a placebo.

J is TRBJ2-7 and V is TRBV28, with D hard to call. CDR1 and CDR2 from the germline V gene are MDHEN and SYDVKM. CDR3 size: 13 residues. The ends were cut back, 4 bases at V and 2 bases at J, with 9 bases in the middle. The CDR3 loop is CASSYLDTYEQYF. CDR3 bases: TGTGCCAGCAGTTATCTCGATACCTACGAGCAGTACTTC.

The rearrangement uses TRBV18 and TRBJ2-7; TRBD1 agrees at 9 bases. The V segment lost 6 bases and the J segment 5 bases; nucleotides outside the gene matches: 11. Germline CDR1 is KGHSH and CDR2 is LQKENI. The CDR3 covers 15 residues. CDR3 in DNA: TGTGCCAGCTCGCGGGACAGGGTTGGTAACAACGAGCAGTACTTC. As protein: CASSRDRVGNNEQYF.

The chain couples TRBV11-3 to TRBJ2-2; 10 bases are a match to TRBD1. The germline gives CDR1 SGHNT, CDR2 YENEEA. Losses at the gene ends were 5 bases for V and 6 bases for J; bases not matched to a gene: 6. CDR3 length: 15 residues. The CDR3 DNA reads TGTGCCAGCAGCCGAGGGGGACAGGGGTCCGGGGAGCTGTTTTTT. Translated, it gives CASSRGGQGSGELFF.

The chain combines TRBV5-6 with TRBJ1-2; D is undetermined. Trimming cost V 0 bases and J 4 bases, with 13 bases left between them. The germline CDR1 and CDR2 sequences are SGHDT and YYEEEE. This CDR3 is 15 amino acids long. CDR3 coding DNA: TGTGCCAGCAGCTTGGGCCAGGCAAGGAGCTATGGCTACACCTTC. Translated: CASSLGQARSYGYTF. Using reference TRBV5-6 and TRBJ1-2 for the parts outside the CDR3, the full variable domain is DAGVTQSPTHLIKTRGQQVTLRCSPKSGHDTVSWYQQALGQGPQFIFQYYEEEERQRGNFPDRFSGHQFPNYSSELNVNALLLGDSALYLCASSLGQARSYGYTFGSGTRLTVV.

The chain links TRBV10-3 to TRBJ1-1; maybe TRBD1 (5 bases). Trimming took off 6 bases at V and 0 bases at J, with 17 bases between the two ends. Looked up from germline, CDR1 is ENHRY and CDR2 is SYGVKD. This CDR3 has 16 amino acids. CDR3 residues: CAISRVGTDMNTEAFF. The CDR3 nucleotides read TGTGCCATCAGCCGGGTAGGGACGGACATGAACACTGAAGCTTTCTTT.

This clone appeared a few times. The chain joins TRBV30 to TRBJ2-6; D perhaps matches TRBD2 (5 bases). This CDR3 region has 18 residues. V was trimmed by 3 bases and J by 0 bases, leaving 18 bases between them. Germline-derived CDR1 and CDR2 are GTSNPN and SVGIG (reference sequence). This CDR3 is CAWRSRGPTTSGANVLTF. CDR3 in DNA: TGTGCCTGGAGGTCCCGAGGGCCTACTACCTCTGGGGCCAACGTCCTGACTTTC.

CDR3 sequence reads: CASSEEGQENYGYTF. The CDR3 DNA is TGTGCCAGCAGTGAAGAGGGACAGGAGAACTATGGCTACACCTTC. V and J are TRBV6-1 and TRBJ1-2; 8 nucleotides match TRBD1. Germline values: CDR1 MNHNS, CDR2 SASEGT. The CDR3 extends over 15 amino acids. Losses at the gene ends were 1 base for V and 2 bases for J; bases not matched to a gene: 3.

The chain carries TRBV9 and TRBJ2-1; no reliable D call. The CDR3 runs to 13 residues. Trimming removed 0 bases at V and 4 bases at J, with 5 bases between. Germline lookup yields CDR1 SGDLS and CDR2 YYNGEE. DNA of the CDR3: TGTGCCAGCAGCGTAGATCAGTACAATGAGCAGTTCTTC. The encoded protein is CASSVDQYNEQFF.

This clone was found a few times. This chain links TRBV24-1 with TRBJ1-2; weak D call: TRBD1 (5 bases). There are 13 residues in the CDR3. CDR1 is KGHDR and CDR2 is SFDVKD in the germline V gene. V was pared by 8 bases and J by 4 bases, with 13 bases between. The CDR3 coding sequence is TGTGCCACCACCGACGGACACGGCTATGGCTACACCTTC. Amino acids: CATTDGHGYGYTF.

The rearrangement joins TRBV11-1 to TRBJ2-5; unclear D gene. Deletions cut 5 bases from V and 0 bases from J, with 13 bases between. CDR1 is SGHAT and CDR2 is FQDESV in the germline V gene (reference sequence). The CDR3 extends over 15 amino acids. The CDR3 sequence is CASSQGGQDQETQYF. The CDR3, as DNA: TGTGCCAGCAGCCAAGGTGGGCAGGACCAAGAGACCCAGTACTTC.

The gene calls are TRBV5-6 and TRBJ2-5, with D perhaps given as TRBD1 or TRBD2 (6 bases each). V was clipped by 3 bases and J by 5 bases, with 14 bases between them. Germline values: CDR1 SGHDT, CDR2 YYEEEE. The CDR3 is 14 amino acids. CDR3 residues: CASSYGGRGETQYF. The CDR3, as DNA: TGTGCCAGCAGCTATGGGGGGCGAGGGGAGACCCAGTACTTC.

V and J are TRBV11-3 and TRBJ2-2, with TRBD2 as a possible D gene (5 bases). Germline V CDR1 and CDR2: SGHNT, YENEEA. The CDR3 has 14 amino acids. V was pared by 3 bases and J by 1 base, with 6 bases between. The CDR3 loop is CASSFRGNTGELFF. CDR3 DNA sequence: TGTGCCAGCAGCTTTCGGGGGAACACCGGGGAGCTGTTTTTT.